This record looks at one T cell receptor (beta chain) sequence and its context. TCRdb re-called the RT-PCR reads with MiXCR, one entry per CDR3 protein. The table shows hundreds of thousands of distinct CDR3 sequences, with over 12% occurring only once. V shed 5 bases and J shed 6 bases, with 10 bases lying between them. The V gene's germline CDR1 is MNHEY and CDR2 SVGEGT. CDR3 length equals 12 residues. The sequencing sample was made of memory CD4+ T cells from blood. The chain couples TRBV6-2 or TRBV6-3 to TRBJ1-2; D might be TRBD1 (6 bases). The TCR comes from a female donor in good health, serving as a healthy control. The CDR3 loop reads CASSRQVDGYTF. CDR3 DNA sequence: TGTGCCAGCAGTCGACAGGTCGATGGCTACACCTTC.